The sequence of this T cell receptor beta chain was determined in a study of blood T cells in healthy people across ages. Notes on the study in general: Any conclusive comparison of naive versus antigen-experienced cells was prevented by using unsorted PBMCs.

Using a J-beta primer mix together with a sample-barcoded 5' primer, a second PCR was run for roughly 7 to 11 cycles. A template-switch adaptor containing 12 random nucleotides labeled each cDNA molecule. One entry per CDR3 protein, called by TCRdb with MiXCR from the 5' RACE reads. The sample has some 1.1 million distinct CDR3 sequences; approximately 38% are singletons. In germline, CDR1 is LGHNA, CDR2 YSLEER. This CDR3 region has 14 residues. Worth noting for this clonotype: Its cognate antigen is unknown. One end of the junction fails to match germline, which may point to a read error.

Donors were healthy Caucasian individuals from Russia aged roughly 6 to 95. Sequenced input: blood. The origin of this receptor is a man in his late teens or twenties in good health. The chain links TRBV4-3 to TRBJ2-3; no firm D call. The CDR3 reads CASSQEIRADAQYF. DNA of the CDR3: TGCGCCAGCAGCCAAGAAATAAGGGCAGATGCGCAGTATTTT.